These T cell receptor beta chains were read from a single sample in a study of T cell responses to AZD1222 COVID-19 vaccine. The assay was immunoSEQ multiplex PCR, and TCRdb's table has in-frame clones only and misses some. The sample includes just under 55,000 clones, around 90% of them seen just once. Specimen: peripheral blood, collected on day 0 of AZD1222 vaccination. These receptors were collected from an adult in good health. The CDR3 runs from the conserved cysteine through the conserved F or W. The D gene is left open where the match is weak. A row's size may be missing; if present it is once, few, many or a size class.

V gene	CDR3 length	D gene	J gene	clone size	CDR3 DNA	CDR3 protein
TRBV28	16	NA	TRBJ2-3	NA	TGTGCCACCTCCGGAGGGGGGTGGGGTTTAACAGATACGCAGTATTTT	CATSGGGWGLTDTQYF
TRBV7-9	16	TRBD2	TRBJ2-1	NA	TGTGCCAGCAGCTCAAGGCGCCTAGCGGGGGTTAGCGAGCAGTTCTTC	CASSSRRLAGVSEQFF
TRBV5-1	16	TRBD1	TRBJ2-7	once	TGCGCCAGCAGCGTAATGCCAGGGACAGGTAACTACGAGCAGTACTTC	CASSVMPGTGNYEQYF
TRBV12-3/TRBV12-4	13	NA	TRBJ1-1	once	TGTGCCAGCAGTTTAGGTTGGAACACTGAAGCTTTCTTT	CASSLGWNTEAFF
TRBV28	18	NA	TRBJ1-6	NA	TGTGCCAGCAGTACGGCGCCGGGGGCTAGCTCCTATAATTCACCCCTCCACTTT	CASSTAPGASSYNSPLHF
TRBV18	13	NA	TRBJ2-7	NA	TGTGCCAGCTCACCGATTTACCTCAACGAGCAGTACTTC	CASSPIYLNEQYF
TRBV15	18	NA	TRBJ2-2	NA	TGTGCCACCAGCAGAGAGGGAAGGGGTGGCCTAAACACCGGGGAGCTGTTTTTT	CATSREGRGGLNTGELFF
TRBV11-3	16	TRBD2	TRBJ2-1	NA	TGTGCCAGCAGCTTCGGCGGGAGTAGTTCCTACAATGAGCAGTTCTTC	CASSFGGSSSYNEQFF
TRBV5-4	15	NA	TRBJ2-7	NA	TGTGCCAGCAGCCGGAGCTCTACTGCCCACTACGAGCAGTACTTC	CASSRSSTAHYEQYF
TRBV10-3	16	TRBD2	TRBJ2-3	NA	TGTGCCATCAGAGGGACTAGCGGGTTTAGCACAGATACGCAGTATTTT	CAIRGTSGFSTDTQYF
TRBV27	13	NA	TRBJ1-5	NA	TGTGCCAGCAGTTTCGGCGACAATCAGCCCCAGCATTTT	CASSFGDNQPQHF
TRBV24-1	16	TRBD1	TRBJ2-1	NA	TGTGCCACCAGTGACCCAGGACAGGGGCTTAACAATGAGCAGTTCTTC	CATSDPGQGLNNEQFF
TRBV15	14	TRBD1	TRBJ1-3	once	TGTGCCACCGGACGACAGGGATTTGGAAACACCATATATTTT	CATGRQGFGNTIYF
TRBV11-3	15	TRBD2	TRBJ2-7	NA	TGTGCCAGCAGCTCCCGGAGTAGCGGGACCTACGAGCAGTACTTC	CASSSRSSGTYEQYF
TRBV19	14	NA	TRBJ1-1	NA	TGTGCCAGTAGAGAAAGCCAGGCATACACTGAAGCTTTCTTT	CASRESQAYTEAFF
TRBV27	17	TRBD1	TRBJ1-1	NA	TGTGCCAGCAGTTTAAGTAGTGGGGCAGGGGGGAACACTGAAGCTTTCTTT	CASSLSSGAGGNTEAFF
TRBV6-5	16	NA	TRBJ1-4	NA	TGTGCCAGCAGTTACTCCGGATATGACGGCCTAGGAAAACTGTTTTTT	CASSYSGYDGLGKLFF
TRBV21-1	13	NA	TRBJ2-7	NA	TGTGCCCGCGGTAGCGCTAGCTCCTACGAGCAGTACTTC	CARGSASSYEQYF
TRBV7-5	12	NA	TRBJ1-3	NA	TGTGTCAGAAGCGGTACTGGAAACACCATATATTTT	CVRSGTGNTIYF
TRBV24-1	18	TRBD1	TRBJ1-5	NA	TGTGCCACCAGTGATCGTACCGGGACAGGGGAGAGCAATCAGCCCCAGCATTTT	CATSDRTGTGESNQPQHF
TRBV28	12	TRBD2	TRBJ2-1	NA	TGTGCCAGCACTAGCGGGAGTGATGAGCAGTTCTTC	CASTSGSDEQFF
TRBV3-1/TRBV3-2	15	NA	TRBJ1-6	NA	TGTGCCAGCAGCCAAGACAGGGACTCTTCTTCACCCCTCCACTTT	CASSQDRDSSSPLHF
TRBV6-5	15	TRBD1	TRBJ1-5	NA	TGTGCCAGCAGGACGACAGGGGTGTCCAATCAGCCCCAGCATTTT	CASRTTGVSNQPQHF
TRBV9	11	NA	TRBJ1-3	NA	TGTGCCAGCAGCGTTGGAAACACCATATATTTT	CASSVGNTIYF
TRBV2	16	TRBD2	TRBJ2-1	NA	TGTGCCAGCAGCGGACGCCGACTAGCGGGAGTCGGTGAGCAGTTCTTC	CASSGRRLAGVGEQFF
TRBV18	15	TRBD1	TRBJ1-3	NA	TGTGCCAGCTCAGCCGACAGGGGGTACGGAAACACCATATATTTT	CASSADRGYGNTIYF
TRBV6-1	13	NA	TRBJ1-2	NA	TGTGCCAGCAGTGCAGCGGCATCCTATGGCTACACCTTC	CASSAAASYGYTF
TRBV6-6	15	NA	TRBJ1-2	NA	TGTGCCAGCAGTTACTCGAGGGCGGGGTCCTATGGCTACACCTTC	CASSYSRAGSYGYTF
TRBV5-1	19	NA	TRBJ1-2	NA	TGCGCCAGCAGTTTTGGGAGCGGCTTCTCCGAAAAGGCTAACTATGGCTACACCTTC	CASSFGSGFSEKANYGYTF
TRBV12-3/TRBV12-4	12	NA	TRBJ2-7	NA	TGTGCCAGCAGCTCCTCCCAGGGATTCCAGTACTTC	CASSSSQGFQYF
TRBV10-3	15	TRBD2	TRBJ2-1	NA	TGTGCCACGGGGACTAGCGGGACAACCTACAATGAGCAGTTCTTC	CATGTSGTTYNEQFF
TRBV19	15	NA	TRBJ2-5	NA	TGTGCCAGTAGTATCGACTACTGGGGCAGAGAGACCCAGTACTTC	CASSIDYWGRETQYF
TRBV19	13	NA	TRBJ2-3	NA	TGTGCCAGTGCCCCGGGGAGCACAGATACGCAGTATTTT	CASAPGSTDTQYF
TRBV18	16	TRBD1	TRBJ1-6	once	TGTGCCAGCTCACCGACAGGGGATATGATGAATTCACCCCTCCACTTT	CASSPTGDMMNSPLHF
TRBV7-9	13	NA	TRBJ2-7	NA	TGTGCCAGCAGCTTACCGATGAGCTACGAGCAGTACTTC	CASSLPMSYEQYF
TRBV3-1/TRBV3-2	17	NA	TRBJ2-6	few	TGTGCCAGCAGCCAAGGGGTAGGAGGAGCTGGGGCCAACGTCCTGACTTTC	CASSQGVGGAGANVLTF
TRBV29-1	13	NA	TRBJ1-3	NA	TGCAGCGTTGTAGGCGTTAATGGAAACACCATATATTTT	CSVVGVNGNTIYF
TRBV19	18	TRBD1	TRBJ1-5	NA	TGTGCCAGTAGTATAGACCGACAGGGTGAAGGGGTTGGTCAGCCCCAGCATTTT	CASSIDRQGEGVGQPQHF
TRBV20-1	11	NA	TRBJ1-1	NA	TGCAGTGCTAGCCCCAGGGAAAAAGCTTTCTTT	CSASPREKAFF
TRBV4-2	15	NA	TRBJ2-7	NA	TGTGCCAGCAGCCAAGTAGGCGGCAGCTCCTACGAGCAGTACTTC	CASSQVGGSSYEQYF
TRBV6-1	12	NA	TRBJ1-2	NA	TGTGCCAGCAGTGAAGACATCTATGGCTACACCTTC	CASSEDIYGYTF
TRBV27	14	TRBD1	TRBJ1-2	NA	TGTGCCAGCAGTTTTCAGGGGGTGAGCTATGGCTACACCTTC	CASSFQGVSYGYTF
TRBV24-1	11	NA	TRBJ2-7	NA	TGTGCCACCACCCCCTCCTACGAGCAGTACTTC	CATTPSYEQYF
TRBV11-2	19	NA	TRBJ1-5	NA	TGTGCCAGCAGCTTAAGGGAGGCGTGGAGGGCTCGGGCAAATCAGCCCCAGCATTTT	CASSLREAWRARANQPQHF
TRBV27	12	NA	TRBJ2-7	few	TGTGCCAGCAGGGGCGCCGCCTACGAGCAGTACTTC	CASRGAAYEQYF
TRBV18	16	NA	TRBJ1-1	NA	TGTGCCAGCTCACCAGTCAGGCAGGGCTGGAACACTGAAGCTTTCTTT	CASSPVRQGWNTEAFF
TRBV28	14	NA	TRBJ1-2	NA	TGTGCCAGCAGGATACAGGAGAATAACTATGGCTACACCTTC	CASRIQENNYGYTF
TRBV5-1	13	NA	TRBJ1-1	few	TGCGCCAGCAGGGCGGGCGGGAACACTGAAGCTTTCTTT	CASRAGGNTEAFF
TRBV9	15	NA	TRBJ1-4	few	TGTGCCAGCAGCGTAGGGGCAGGGGAGTATGAAAAACTGTTTTTT	CASSVGAGEYEKLFF
TRBV19	17	TRBD1	TRBJ1-2	NA	TGTGCCAGTAGTATTTTCGTTACAGGACAGGGGAACTATGGCTACACCTTC	CASSIFVTGQGNYGYTF